The source of this T cell receptor (beta chain) is a study of T cell responses to AZD1222 COVID-19 vaccine. The repertoire was sequenced with immunoSEQ multiplex PCR; TCRdb's copy has only in-frame clones and lacks some. The profile covers about 84,000 clones, with 86% appearing a single time and about 6% taken by the ten largest. V gave up 1 base and J gave up 4 bases, with 17 bases separating them. Germline V gene lookup returns CDR1 SGHRS and CDR2 YFSETQ. The CDR3 loop spans 16 amino acids. Findings and limits, study-wide: Close to half of spike-specific TCRs reportedly recognize unmutated variant regions.

Worth noting for this clone: Its specificity is unknown.

This TCR derives from an adult who received the AZD1222 COVID-19 vaccine. This sequence joins TRBV5-1 and TRBJ2-5; D is perhaps TRBD1 (5 bases). Here the sequenced sample was peripheral blood, taken 28 days after the second AZD1222 dose. Here the CDR3 DNA reads TGCGCCAGCAGCTTGAGCCAGGGATCAACCCCAGAGACCCAGTACTTC. Translated, it gives CASSLSQGSTPETQYF.